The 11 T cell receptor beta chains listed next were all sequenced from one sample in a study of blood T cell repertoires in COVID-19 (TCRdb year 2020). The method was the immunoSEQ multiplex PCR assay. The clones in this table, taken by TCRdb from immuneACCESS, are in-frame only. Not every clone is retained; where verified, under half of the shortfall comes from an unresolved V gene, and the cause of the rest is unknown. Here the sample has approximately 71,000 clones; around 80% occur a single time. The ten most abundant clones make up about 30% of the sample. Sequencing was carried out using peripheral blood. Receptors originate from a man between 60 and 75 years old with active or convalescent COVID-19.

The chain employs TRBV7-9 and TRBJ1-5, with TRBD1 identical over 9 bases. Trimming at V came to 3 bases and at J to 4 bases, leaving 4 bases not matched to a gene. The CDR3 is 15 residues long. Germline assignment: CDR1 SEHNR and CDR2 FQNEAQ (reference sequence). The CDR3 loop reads CASSFWTGVNQPQHF. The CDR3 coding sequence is TGTGCCAGCAGCTTTTGGACAGGGGTTAATCAGCCCCAGCATTTT.

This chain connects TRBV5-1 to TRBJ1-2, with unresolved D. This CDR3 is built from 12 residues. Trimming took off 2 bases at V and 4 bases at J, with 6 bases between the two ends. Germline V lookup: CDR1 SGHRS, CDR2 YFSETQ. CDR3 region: CASSFTSYGYTF. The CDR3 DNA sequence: TGCGCCAGCAGCTTTACAAGCTATGGCTACACCTTC.

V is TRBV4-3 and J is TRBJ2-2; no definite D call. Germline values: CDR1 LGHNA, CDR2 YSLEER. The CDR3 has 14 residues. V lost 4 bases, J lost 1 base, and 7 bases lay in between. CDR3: CASSPLLNTGELFF. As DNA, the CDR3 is TGCGCCAGCAGCCCCCTATTGAACACCGGGGAGCTGTTTTTT.

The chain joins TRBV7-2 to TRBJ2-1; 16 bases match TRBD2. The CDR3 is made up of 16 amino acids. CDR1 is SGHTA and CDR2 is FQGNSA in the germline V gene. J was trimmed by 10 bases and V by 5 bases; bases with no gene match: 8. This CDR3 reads CASSRGLAGGEREQFF. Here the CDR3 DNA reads TGTGCCAGCAGCAGGGGACTAGCGGGGGGGGAAAGGGAGCAGTTCTTC.

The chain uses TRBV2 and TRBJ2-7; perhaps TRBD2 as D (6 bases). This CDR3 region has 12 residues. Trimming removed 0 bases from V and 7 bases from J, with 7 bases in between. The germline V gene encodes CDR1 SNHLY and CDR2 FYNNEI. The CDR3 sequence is CASSEAEGEQYF. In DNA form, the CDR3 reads TGTGCCAGCAGTGAAGCGGAGGGGGAGCAGTACTTC.

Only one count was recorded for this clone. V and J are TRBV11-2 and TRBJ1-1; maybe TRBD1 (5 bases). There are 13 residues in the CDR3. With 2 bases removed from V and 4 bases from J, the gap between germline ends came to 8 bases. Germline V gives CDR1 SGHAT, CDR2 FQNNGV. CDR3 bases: TGTGCCAGCAGCTTAACGGGGGGCACTGAAGCTTTCTTT. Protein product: CASSLTGGTEAFF. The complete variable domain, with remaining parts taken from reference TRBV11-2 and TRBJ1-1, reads EAGVAQSPRYKIIEKRQSVAFWCNPISGHATLYWYQQILGQGPKLLIQFQNNGVVDDSQLPKDRFSAERLKGVDSTLKIQPAKLEDSAVYLCASSLTGGTEAFFGQGTRLTVV.

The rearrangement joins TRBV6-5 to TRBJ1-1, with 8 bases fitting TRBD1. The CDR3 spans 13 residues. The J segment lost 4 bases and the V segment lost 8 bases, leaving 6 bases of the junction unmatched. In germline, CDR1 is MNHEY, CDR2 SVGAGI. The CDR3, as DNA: TGTGCCAGCCACTCAGGGGGCGGCACTGAAGCTTTCTTT. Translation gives CASHSGGGTEAFF.

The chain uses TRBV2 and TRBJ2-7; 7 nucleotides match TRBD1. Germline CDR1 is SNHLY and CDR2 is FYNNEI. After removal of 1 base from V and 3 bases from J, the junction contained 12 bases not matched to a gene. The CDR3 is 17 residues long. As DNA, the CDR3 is TGTGCCAGCAGTGAAGGGGTTGACAGGGATGGTATCTACGAGCAGTACTTC. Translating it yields CASSEGVDRDGIYEQYF.

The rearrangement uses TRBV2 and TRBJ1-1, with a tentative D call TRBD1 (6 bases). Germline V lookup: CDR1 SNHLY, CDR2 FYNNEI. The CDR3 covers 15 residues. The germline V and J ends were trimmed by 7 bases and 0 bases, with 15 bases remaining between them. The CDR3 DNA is TGTGCCAGCACGTTTAGAACAGGGATGAACACTGAAGCTTTCTTT. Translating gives CASTFRTGMNTEAFF.

The CDR3 sequence is CASSLEVAAGYDEQYF. CDR3 nucleotide sequence: TGCGCCAGCAGCTTGGAGGTGGCGGCAGGGTACGACGAGCAGTACTTC. The chain joins TRBV5-1 to TRBJ2-7; D possibly corresponds to TRBD1 (5 bases). Germline CDR1 is SGHRS and CDR2 is YFSETQ. The CDR3 extends over 16 amino acids. Trimming cost V 0 bases and J 5 bases, with 18 bases left between them. Based on the CDR3 plus reference TRBV5-1 and TRBJ2-7, the full variable domain is KAGVTQTPRYLIKTRGQQVTLSCSPISGHRSVSWYQQTPGQGLQFLFEYFSETQRNKGNFPGRFSGRQFSNSRSEMNVSTLELGDSALYLCASSLEVAAGYDEQYFGPGTRLTVT.

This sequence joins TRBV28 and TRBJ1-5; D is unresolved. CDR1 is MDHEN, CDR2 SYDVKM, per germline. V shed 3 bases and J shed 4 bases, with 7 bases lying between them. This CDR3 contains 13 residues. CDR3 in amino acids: CASSLWRNQPQHF. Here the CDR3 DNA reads TGTGCCAGCAGTTTGTGGAGAAATCAGCCCCAGCATTTT.